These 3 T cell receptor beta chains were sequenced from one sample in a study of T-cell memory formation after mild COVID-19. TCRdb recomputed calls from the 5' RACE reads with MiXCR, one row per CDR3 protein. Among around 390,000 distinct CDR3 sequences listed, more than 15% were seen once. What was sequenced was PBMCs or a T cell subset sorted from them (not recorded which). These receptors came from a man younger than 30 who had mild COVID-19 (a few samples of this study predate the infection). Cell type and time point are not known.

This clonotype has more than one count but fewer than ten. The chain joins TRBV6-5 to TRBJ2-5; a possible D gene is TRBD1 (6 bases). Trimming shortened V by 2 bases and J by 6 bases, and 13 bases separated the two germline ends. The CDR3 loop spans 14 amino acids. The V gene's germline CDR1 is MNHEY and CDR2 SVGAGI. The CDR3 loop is CASSYGRGLKTQYF. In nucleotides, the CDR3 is TGTGCCAGCAGTTACGGCAGGGGCCTGAAGACCCAGTACTTC.

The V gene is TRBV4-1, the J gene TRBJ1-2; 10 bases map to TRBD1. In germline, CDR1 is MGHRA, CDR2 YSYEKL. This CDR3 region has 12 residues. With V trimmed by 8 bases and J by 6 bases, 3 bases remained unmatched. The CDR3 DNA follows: TGCGCCAGCGGGACAGGGGTGAATGGCTACACCTTC. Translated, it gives CASGTGVNGYTF.

CDR3 protein: CASSYDLGATNYGYTF. CDR3 DNA sequence: TGTGCCAGCAGTTACGACTTGGGGGCTACTAACTATGGCTACACCTTC. The rearrangement links TRBV12-3 or TRBV12-4 to TRBJ1-2; a possible D gene is TRBD1 (6 bases). Between the trimmed V and J ends, which lost 4 bases and 0 bases, there was a span of 15 bases. This CDR3 has 16 amino acids.